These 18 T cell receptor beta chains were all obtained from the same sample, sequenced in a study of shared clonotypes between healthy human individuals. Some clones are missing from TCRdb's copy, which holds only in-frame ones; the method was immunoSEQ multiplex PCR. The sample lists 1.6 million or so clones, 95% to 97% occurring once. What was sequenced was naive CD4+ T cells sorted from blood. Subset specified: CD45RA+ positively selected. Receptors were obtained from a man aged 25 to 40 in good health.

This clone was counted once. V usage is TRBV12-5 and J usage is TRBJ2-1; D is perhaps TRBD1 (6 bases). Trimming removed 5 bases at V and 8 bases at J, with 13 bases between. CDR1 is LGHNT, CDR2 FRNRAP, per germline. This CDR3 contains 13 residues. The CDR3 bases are TGTGCTAGTGGTGCAAGCCCAGGGGATGAGCAGTTCTTC. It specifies CASGASPGDEQFF.

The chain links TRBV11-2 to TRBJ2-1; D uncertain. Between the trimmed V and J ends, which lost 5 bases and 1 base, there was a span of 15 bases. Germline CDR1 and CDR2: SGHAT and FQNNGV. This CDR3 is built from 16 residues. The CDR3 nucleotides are TGTGCCAGCAGCCGAGACGTGAGTAGGTCCTACAATGAGCAGTTCTTC. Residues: CASSRDVSRSYNEQFF.

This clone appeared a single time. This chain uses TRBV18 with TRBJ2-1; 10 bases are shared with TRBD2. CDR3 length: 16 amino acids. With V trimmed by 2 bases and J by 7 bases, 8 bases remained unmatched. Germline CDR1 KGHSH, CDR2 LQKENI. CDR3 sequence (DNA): TGTGCCAGCTCACCATCCAGGACTAGCGGAGAAAATGAGCAGTTCTTC. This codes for CASSPSRTSGENEQFF.

The CDR3 sequence is CASSLAYGLRERSYNEQFF. CDR3 DNA: TGTGCCAGCAGCTTAGCGTACGGGTTACGGGAGCGCTCCTACAATGAGCAGTTCTTC. The V call is TRBV7-9, the J call TRBJ2-1, with TRBD2 as a possible D gene (6 bases). CDR1 SEHNR and CDR2 FQNEAQ come from the germline V gene (reference sequence). The CDR3 has 19 amino acids. The V end was cut by 0 bases, the J end by 0 bases, with 18 bases between.

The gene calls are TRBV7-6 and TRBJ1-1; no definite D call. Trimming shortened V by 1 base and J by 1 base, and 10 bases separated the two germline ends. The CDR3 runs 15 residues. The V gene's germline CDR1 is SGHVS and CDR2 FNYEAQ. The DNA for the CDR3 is TGTGCCAGCAGCTTAGACCAGGCAGCGAACACTGAAGCTTTCTTT. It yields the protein CASSLDQAANTEAFF.

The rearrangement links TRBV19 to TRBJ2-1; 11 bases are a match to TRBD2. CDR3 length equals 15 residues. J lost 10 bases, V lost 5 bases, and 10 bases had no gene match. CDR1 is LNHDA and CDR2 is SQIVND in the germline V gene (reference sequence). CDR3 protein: CASSLPAGLAAEQFF. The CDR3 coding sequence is TGTGCCAGTAGTCTACCCGCGGGACTAGCGGCAGAGCAGTTCTTC.

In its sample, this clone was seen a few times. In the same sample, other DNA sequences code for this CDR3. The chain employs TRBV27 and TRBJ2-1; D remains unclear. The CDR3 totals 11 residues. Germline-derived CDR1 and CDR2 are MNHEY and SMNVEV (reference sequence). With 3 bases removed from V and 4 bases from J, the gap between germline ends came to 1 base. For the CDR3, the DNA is TGTGCCAGCAGTTTTTACAATGAGCAGTTCTTC. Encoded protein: CASSFYNEQFF.

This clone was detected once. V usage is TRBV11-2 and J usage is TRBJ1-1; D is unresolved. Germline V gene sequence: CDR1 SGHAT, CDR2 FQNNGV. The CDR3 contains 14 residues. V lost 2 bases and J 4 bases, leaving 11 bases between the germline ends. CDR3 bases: TGTGCCAGCAGCTTACCCGGACCCAGCACTGAAGCTTTCTTT. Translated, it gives CASSLPGPSTEAFF.

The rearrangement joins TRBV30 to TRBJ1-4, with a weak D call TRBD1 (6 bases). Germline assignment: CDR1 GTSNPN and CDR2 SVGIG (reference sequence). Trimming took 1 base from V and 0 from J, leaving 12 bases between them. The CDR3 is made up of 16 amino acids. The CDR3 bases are TGTGCCTGGAGTGCGACAGGCGTAGCAACTAATGAAAAACTGTTTTTT. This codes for CAWSATGVATNEKLFF.

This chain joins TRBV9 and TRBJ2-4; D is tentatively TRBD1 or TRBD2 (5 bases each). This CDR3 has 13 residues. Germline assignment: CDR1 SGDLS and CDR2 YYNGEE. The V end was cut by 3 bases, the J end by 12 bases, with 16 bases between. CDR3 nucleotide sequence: TGTGCCAGCAGCGCCGGCCGGGGCCCGGGTCAGTACTTC. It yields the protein CASSAGRGPGQYF.

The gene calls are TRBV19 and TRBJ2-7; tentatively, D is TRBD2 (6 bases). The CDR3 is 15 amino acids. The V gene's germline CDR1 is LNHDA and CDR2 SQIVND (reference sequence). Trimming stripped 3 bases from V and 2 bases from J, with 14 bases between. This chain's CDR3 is CASSIGSTPTYEQYF. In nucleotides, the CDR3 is TGTGCCAGTAGTATCGGGAGTACTCCAACCTACGAGCAGTACTTC.

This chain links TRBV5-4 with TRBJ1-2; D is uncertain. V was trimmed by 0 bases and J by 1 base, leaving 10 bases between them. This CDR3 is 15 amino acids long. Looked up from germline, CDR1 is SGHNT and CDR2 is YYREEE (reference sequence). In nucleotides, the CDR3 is TGTGCCAGCAGCTTGGTCGGCAGACATAACTATGGCTACACCTTC. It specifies CASSLVGRHNYGYTF.

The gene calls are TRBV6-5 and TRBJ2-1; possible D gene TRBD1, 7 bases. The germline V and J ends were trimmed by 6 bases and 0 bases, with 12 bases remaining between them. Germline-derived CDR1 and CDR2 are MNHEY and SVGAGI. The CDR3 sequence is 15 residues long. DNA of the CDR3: TGTGCCAGCAGGACTCAGGGGGGCTCCTACAATGAGCAGTTCTTC. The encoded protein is CASRTQGGSYNEQFF.

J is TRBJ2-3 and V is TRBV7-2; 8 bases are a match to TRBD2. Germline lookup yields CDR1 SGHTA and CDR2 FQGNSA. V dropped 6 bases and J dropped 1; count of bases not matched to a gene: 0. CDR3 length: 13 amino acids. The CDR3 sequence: CASRAGGTDTQYF. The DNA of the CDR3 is TGTGCCAGCAGAGCGGGAGGCACAGATACGCAGTATTTT.

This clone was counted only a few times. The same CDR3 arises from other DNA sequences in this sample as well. The CDR3 DNA sequence: TGTGCCAGCAGCTTAGAAACCGGGGAGCTGTTTTTT. Protein: CASSLETGELFF. The chain is built from TRBV7-9 and TRBJ2-2, with no clear D. CDR3 length equals 12 residues. V was pared by 1 base and J by 5 bases, with 2 bases between. Germline assignment: CDR1 SEHNR and CDR2 FQNEAQ (reference sequence).

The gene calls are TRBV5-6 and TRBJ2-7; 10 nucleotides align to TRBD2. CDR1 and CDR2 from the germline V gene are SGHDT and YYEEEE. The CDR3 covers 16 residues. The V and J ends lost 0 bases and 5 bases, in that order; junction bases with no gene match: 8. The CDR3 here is CASSLGGLAGADEQYF. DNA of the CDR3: TGTGCCAGCAGCTTGGGGGGGCTAGCGGGAGCAGACGAGCAGTACTTC.

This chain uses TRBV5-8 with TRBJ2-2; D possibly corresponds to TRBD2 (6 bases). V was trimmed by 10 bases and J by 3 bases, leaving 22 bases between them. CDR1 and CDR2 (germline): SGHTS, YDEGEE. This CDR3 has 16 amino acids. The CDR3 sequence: CALTLGRGVDTGELFF. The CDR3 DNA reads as TGTGCCCTAACTTTAGGGCGGGGAGTGGACACCGGGGAGCTGTTTTTT.

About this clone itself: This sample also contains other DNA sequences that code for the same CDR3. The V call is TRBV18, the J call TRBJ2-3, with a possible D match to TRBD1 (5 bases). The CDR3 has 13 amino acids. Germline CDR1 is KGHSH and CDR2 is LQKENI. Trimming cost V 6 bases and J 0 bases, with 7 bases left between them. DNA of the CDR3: TGTGCCAGCTCCCCAGGGAGCACAGATACGCAGTATTTT. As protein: CASSPGSTDTQYF.